This TCR beta chain is drawn from a study of cytomegalovirus exposure and HLA in healthy donors. Both 60 Vbeta primers and 13 Jbeta primers went into the PCR. The method was immunoSEQ multiplex PCR; TCRdb's version includes in-frame clones alone and lacks a portion of them. Recorded for this sample: approximately 110,000 clones. CDR3 length equals 14 residues. Trimming stripped 5 bases from V and 0 bases from J, with 8 bases between. Germline-derived CDR1 and CDR2 are MDHEN and SYDVKM. The chain couples TRBV28 to TRBJ2-1; D possibly corresponds to TRBD2 (6 bases). Sequenced material: PBMCs. The receptor was isolated from a man younger than 45 in good health and CMV-seronegative. CDR3 amino acids: CASSGGSSYNEQFF. As DNA, the CDR3 is TGTGCCAGCAGTGGGGGGAGCTCCTACAATGAGCAGTTCTTC.